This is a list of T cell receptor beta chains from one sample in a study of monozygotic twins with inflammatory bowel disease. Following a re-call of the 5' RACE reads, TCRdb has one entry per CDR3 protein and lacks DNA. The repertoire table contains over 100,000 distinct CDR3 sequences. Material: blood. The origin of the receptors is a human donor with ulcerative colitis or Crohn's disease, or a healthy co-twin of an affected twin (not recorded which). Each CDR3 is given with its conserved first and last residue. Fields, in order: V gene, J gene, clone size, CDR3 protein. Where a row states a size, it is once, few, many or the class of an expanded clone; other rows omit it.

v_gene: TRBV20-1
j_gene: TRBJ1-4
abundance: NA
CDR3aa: CSARDGGLNEKLFF

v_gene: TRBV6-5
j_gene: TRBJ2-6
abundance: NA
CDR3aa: CASSYSEGTGANVLTF

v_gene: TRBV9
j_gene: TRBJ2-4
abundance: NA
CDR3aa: CASSMGTGTLAKNIQYF

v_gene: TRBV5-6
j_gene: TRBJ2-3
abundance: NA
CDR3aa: CASSLEVGGTGDDTQYF

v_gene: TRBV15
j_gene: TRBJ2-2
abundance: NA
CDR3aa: CATSSWGPTTGELFF

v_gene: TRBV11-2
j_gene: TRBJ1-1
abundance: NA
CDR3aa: CASSLKPLDGPNTEAFF

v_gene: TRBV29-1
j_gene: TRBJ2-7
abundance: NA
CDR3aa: CSVGGPSSYEQYF

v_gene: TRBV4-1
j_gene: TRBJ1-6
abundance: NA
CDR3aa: CASSPQKEVFNSPLHF

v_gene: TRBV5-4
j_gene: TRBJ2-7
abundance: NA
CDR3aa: CASSPSLAYEQYF

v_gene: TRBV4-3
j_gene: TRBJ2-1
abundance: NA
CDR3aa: CASSDRDHRDEQFF

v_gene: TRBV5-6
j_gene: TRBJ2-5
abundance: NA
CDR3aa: CASTRDTRFLYQETQYF

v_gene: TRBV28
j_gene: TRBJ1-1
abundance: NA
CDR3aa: CASSIPGGLDTEAFF

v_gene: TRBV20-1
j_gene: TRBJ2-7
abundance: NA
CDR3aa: CSAISGGYEQYF

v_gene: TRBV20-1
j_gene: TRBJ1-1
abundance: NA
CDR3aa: CSASGDKGGDDTEAFF

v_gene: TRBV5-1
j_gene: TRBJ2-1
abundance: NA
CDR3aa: CASSVLAGDGNEQFF

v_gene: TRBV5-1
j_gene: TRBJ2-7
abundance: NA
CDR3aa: CASSVDPLSYEQYF

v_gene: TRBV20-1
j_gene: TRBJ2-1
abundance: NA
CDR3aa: CSARDPRAGATYNEQFF

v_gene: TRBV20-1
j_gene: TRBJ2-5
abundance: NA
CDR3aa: CSATGTETQYF

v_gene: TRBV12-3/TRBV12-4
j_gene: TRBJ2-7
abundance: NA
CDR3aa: CASSYGTSGSYEQYF

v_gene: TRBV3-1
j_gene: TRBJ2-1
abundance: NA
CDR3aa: CASSQAGRNEQFF

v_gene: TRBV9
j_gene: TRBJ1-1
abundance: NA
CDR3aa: CASSSRGDEAFF

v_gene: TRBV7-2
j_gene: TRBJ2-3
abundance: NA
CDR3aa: CASSPVGGPDTQYF

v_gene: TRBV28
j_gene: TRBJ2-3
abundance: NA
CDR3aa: CASSTIDRGTDTQYF

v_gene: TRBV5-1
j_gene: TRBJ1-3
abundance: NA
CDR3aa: CASSLAGAAGNTIYF

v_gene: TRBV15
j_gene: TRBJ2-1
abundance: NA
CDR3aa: CATSREGFVVNEQFF

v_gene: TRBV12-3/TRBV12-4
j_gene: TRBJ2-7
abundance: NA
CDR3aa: CASSLGRGGEVEQYF

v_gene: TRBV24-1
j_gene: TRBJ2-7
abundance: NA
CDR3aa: CATSGLAGEEQYF

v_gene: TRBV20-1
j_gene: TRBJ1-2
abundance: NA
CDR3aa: CSASRSQRGYTF

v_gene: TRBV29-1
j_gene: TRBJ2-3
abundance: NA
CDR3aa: CSVESRRSLTDTQYF

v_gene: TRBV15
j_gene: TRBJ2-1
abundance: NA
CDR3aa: CATSRDRPIRYNEQFF

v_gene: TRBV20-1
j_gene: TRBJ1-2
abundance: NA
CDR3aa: CSARETVAQGYGYTF

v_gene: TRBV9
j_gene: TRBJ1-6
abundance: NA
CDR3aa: CASSVDGDPQGNSPLHF

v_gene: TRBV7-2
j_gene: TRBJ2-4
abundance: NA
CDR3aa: CASSLSFSGRAKNIQYF

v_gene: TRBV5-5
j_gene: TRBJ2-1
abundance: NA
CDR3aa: CASSPWGSKDEQFF

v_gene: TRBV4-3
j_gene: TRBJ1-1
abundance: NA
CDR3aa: CASSQDAQGAAFF

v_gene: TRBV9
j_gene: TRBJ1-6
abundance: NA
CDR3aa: CASSIRPGALYNSPLHF

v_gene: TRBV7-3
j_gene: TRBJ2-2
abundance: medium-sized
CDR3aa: CASSLIGTAGELFF

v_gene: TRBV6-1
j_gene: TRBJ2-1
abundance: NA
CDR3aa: CASSPGLAANEQFF

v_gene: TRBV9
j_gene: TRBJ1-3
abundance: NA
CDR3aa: CASSPGTEALGNTIYF

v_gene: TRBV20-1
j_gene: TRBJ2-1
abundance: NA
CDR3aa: CSAPLEGAGGPMGYEQFF

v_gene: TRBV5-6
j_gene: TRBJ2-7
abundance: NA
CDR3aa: CASSLTGYEQYF

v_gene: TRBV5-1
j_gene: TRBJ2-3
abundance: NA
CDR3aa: CASSFDRADTQYF

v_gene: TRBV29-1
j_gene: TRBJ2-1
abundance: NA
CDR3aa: CSVEDRPGLAGNEQFF

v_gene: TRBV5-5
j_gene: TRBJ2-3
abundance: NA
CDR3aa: CASSFDGAFSTDTQYF

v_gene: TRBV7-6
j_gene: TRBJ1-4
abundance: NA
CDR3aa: CASSLEDGWGEKLFF

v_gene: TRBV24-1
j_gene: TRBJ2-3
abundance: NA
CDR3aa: CATSDLADTGVKTDTQYF

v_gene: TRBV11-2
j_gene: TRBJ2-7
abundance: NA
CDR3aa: CASSLEGALGEQYF